The sequence of this TCR beta chain was determined in a study of early stage breast cancer tumors. Study context: Most invasive tumors, about 75% of the 16, were ER+/PR+/HER2-.

Overall study results and limits: Comparing each tissue with blood distinguished tumor from normal in most of the 16 patients. Tumors had roughly 2.5-fold higher T cell density and higher clonality than adjacent normal breast tissue. Commonly generated sequences made up most enriched TCRB sequences shared between patients.

In the case of this clone: Its antigen is unidentified.

Sequenced by immunoSEQ multiplex PCR; TCRdb stores in-frame clones only, minus some. This sample carries about 31,000 clones, just under 75% of them seen once, and the ten largest clones take about 4.5%. This CDR3 has 12 residues. Trimming took off 4 bases at V and 6 bases at J, with 13 bases between the two ends. Germline-derived CDR1 and CDR2 are GTSNPN and SVGIG (reference sequence). The V call is TRBV30, the J call TRBJ2-7; D is possibly TRBD2 (7 bases). This TCR was recovered from a person aged 35 to 50 with breast cancer. Sequencing was performed on blood. CDR3 sequence reads: CAWKEGGLEQYF. The CDR3 nucleotides read TGTGCCTGGAAGGAGGGGGGGCTCGAGCAGTACTTC.